The T cell receptor (beta chain) under discussion was sequenced for a study of T cells after yellow fever vaccination. About the research overall: Preparation of fractions with low cell numbers was performed using SMART-Seq v4 Ultra Low Input. Study-wide findings and caveats: Weaker overall was a secondary response that nonetheless peaked faster, on day 5 versus 15. A small share of clonotypes appeared in both CD4 and CD8 compartments. Booster sampling recovered most clones from primary vaccination (96% CD4, approximately 88% CD8).

Each CDR3 protein gets one entry after TCRdb re-called the 5' RACE reads with MiXCR. The sample holds about 580,000 distinct CDR3 sequences, about 15% seen once. In this sample, this clonotype turned up a few times. Antigen unknown. Germline V gene data show CDR1 as SGHVS and CDR2 as FQNEAQ. The V end lost 1 base, the J end lost 3 bases, and 6 bases lay between the germline ends. CDR3 length equals 13 residues. The input for sequencing was PBMCs, taken 4 to 5 days after the first yellow fever vaccination. The V and J genes are TRBV7-8 and TRBJ1-1; the D is unclear. This clonotype was sampled from a man between 18 and 29 years old who received the YFV17D yellow fever vaccine. CDR3: CASSLELYTEAFF. The CDR3 nucleotides read TGTGCCAGCAGCTTAGAATTGTACACTGAAGCTTTCTTT.